These 19 T cell receptor beta chains share one sample of origin, sequenced in a study of CD8+CD57+ T cells in acquired aplastic anemia. Genomic DNA constituted the template upon which TCR beta VDJ and CDR3 profiling was performed. Each CDR3 protein gets one entry after TCRdb re-called the reads with MiXCR. The table lists roughly 190,000 distinct CDR3 sequences, more than 45% of them singletons, with around 9.7% in the top ten. Individuals selected for sequencing had exhibited CD8+CD57+ cell expansion on flow cytometry. What was sequenced was sorted CD4+, CD8+, or CD8+CD57+ T cells (not recorded which) from PBMCs. These receptors were collected from a human donor with aplastic anemia.

This clonotype was counted many times. The rearrangement links TRBV12-3 or TRBV12-4 to TRBJ2-1; a possible D gene is TRBD2 (5 bases). Trimming took off 2 bases at V and 8 bases at J, with 7 bases between the two ends. This CDR3 is built from 12 residues. The CDR3 loop is CASSLNGDEQFF. Here the CDR3 DNA reads TGTGCCAGCAGTTTAAACGGGGATGAGCAGTTCTTC.

This clonotype was observed at least ten times. V is TRBV12-3 or TRBV12-4 and J is TRBJ1-1; D gene ambiguous. There are 15 residues in the CDR3. V gave up 7 bases and J gave up 1 base, with 16 bases separating them. The CDR3 protein is CASTAPREWNTEAFF. The CDR3 bases are TGTGCCAGCACAGCCCCCCGAGAGTGGAACACTGAAGCTTTCTTT.

This clonotype was seen repeatedly, ten times or more. The rearrangement links TRBV24-1 to TRBJ2-2; D may be TRBD1 (6 bases). Trimming took off 2 bases at V and 7 bases at J, with 10 bases between the two ends. The CDR3 is made up of 14 amino acids. CDR1 is KGHDR, CDR2 SFDVKD, per germline. CDR3 DNA: TGTGCCACCAGTGATTCCCAGGGGAACGGGGAGCTGTTTTTT. Amino acids: CATSDSQGNGELFF.

This clonotype was counted only a few times. The J gene is TRBJ1-6, the V gene TRBV2; no definite D call. The CDR3 runs 12 residues. The germline CDR1 and CDR2 sequences are SNHLY and FYNNEI. V was clipped by 2 bases and J by 9 bases, with 5 bases between them. The chain's CDR3 is CASSEQSSPLHF. The CDR3 DNA follows: TGTGCCAGCAGTGAACAGAGTTCACCCCTCCACTTT.

The sample holds one count of this clonotype. A much bigger clone sits one base away, suggesting this may be a read error. The chain links TRBV13 to TRBJ1-1, with 8 bases fitting TRBD1. CDR1 is PRHDT, CDR2 FYEKMQ, per germline (reference sequence). The CDR3 spans 16 residues. In nucleotides, the CDR3 is TGTGCCAGCAGCCGCCAGGGGGCCTTTATGAACACTGAAGCTCTCTTT. Protein: CASSRQGAFMNTEALF.

This chain joins TRBV10-1 and TRBJ1-2; D not resolved. This CDR3 spans 14 amino acids. Per germline, CDR1 WNHNN and CDR2 SYGVQD (reference sequence). V lost 10 bases to trimming and J lost 5 bases, with 20 bases between them. For the CDR3, the DNA is TGCGCCAAAGATGACAACCAAGAGGAGTATGGCTACACCTTC. This encodes CAKDDNQEEYGYTF.

In this sample, this clonotype turned up a few times. A read error may be the cause here, since a much bigger clone is one base away. J is TRBJ2-7 and V is TRBV12-3 or TRBV12-4; no definite D call. The length of the CDR3 is 14 residues. V lost 4 bases and J lost 5, with 15 bases in between. Written as DNA, the CDR3 is TGTGCCAGCAGTTCCCAGACATTCTTCCACGAGCAGTACTTC. This sequence encodes CASSSQTFFHEQYF.

About this clonotype: One end of the junction is discordant with germline, which a read error may explain. CDR3 nucleotide sequence: TGCAGTGCTACTGACAGGTCCTACGATCAGTACTTC. Protein: CSATDRSYDQYF. V is TRBV20-1 and J is TRBJ2-7, with D perhaps matching TRBD1 (6 bases). This CDR3 is 12 amino acids long. From germline, CDR1 is DFQATT and CDR2 SNEGSKA (reference sequence).

The CDR3 DNA reads TGTGCCAGCAGTGAATCCGCCCAGCCCACCGGGGAGCTGTTTTTT. It codes for CASSESAQPTGELFF. This chain joins TRBV2 and TRBJ2-2; D unresolved. V was pared by 2 bases and J by 4 bases, with 11 bases between. From germline, CDR1 is SNHLY and CDR2 FYNNEI. The CDR3 has 15 residues.

Points on this clonotype: A much larger clonotype is one base distant, so this may be a read error. The V gene is TRBV2, the J gene TRBJ2-1; 7 nucleotides align to TRBD2. V shed 5 bases, J shed 9 bases, and the junction held 16 bases outside the gene matches. Germline V gene data show CDR1 as SNHLY and CDR2 as FYNNEI. The CDR3 has 16 residues. In nucleotides, the CDR3 is TGTGCCAGCAGTTACGCGGAGCGGGGCGGGATTGGTGAGCAGTTCTTC. It is translated as CASSYAERGGIGEQFF. The complete variable domain, with remaining parts taken from reference TRBV2 and TRBJ2-1, reads EPEVTQTPSHQVTQMGQEVILRCVPISNHLYFYWYRQILGQKVEFLVSFYNNEISEKSEIFDDQFSVERPDGSNFTLKIRSTKLEDSAMYFCASSYAERGGIGEQFFGPGTRLTVL.

This clonotype was counted a few times. V usage is TRBV19 and J usage is TRBJ2-5, with TRBD1 matching 8 bases. Germline V lookup: CDR1 LNHDA, CDR2 SQIVND (reference sequence). V lost 5 bases, J lost 4 bases, and 3 bases stayed unmatched. This CDR3 has 13 residues. The DNA of the CDR3 is TGTGCCAGTAGTGCACAGGGGGGAGAGACCCAGTACTTC. Its translation is CASSAQGGETQYF.

The chain employs TRBV2 and TRBJ1-6, with D tentatively TRBD1 (6 bases). V lost 2 bases to trimming and J lost 10 bases, with 12 bases between them. The CDR3 consists of 14 residues. Germline loops: CDR1 SNHLY, CDR2 FYNNEI. The CDR3, as DNA: TGTGCCAGCAGTGAATTTGCAGGGGTCTCACCCCTCCACTTT. As protein: CASSEFAGVSPLHF.

In this sample, this clonotype turned up many times. The V gene is TRBV29-1, the J gene TRBJ2-5; 8 nucleotides align to TRBD2. The CDR3 runs 14 residues. Germline CDR1 reads SQVTM; CDR2 reads ANQGSEA. Trimming cost V 5 bases and J 4 bases; bases outside gene matches: 9. CDR3 loop: CSVLQRERRETQYF. The CDR3 DNA reads as TGCAGCGTTTTGCAGCGGGAGCGAAGAGAGACCCAGTACTTC.

This chain connects TRBV4-1 to TRBJ2-1; D gene unclear. This CDR3 comprises 18 residues. Germline assignment: CDR1 MGHRA and CDR2 YSYEKL. V shed 0 bases and J shed 0 bases, with 15 bases lying between them. The CDR3 nucleotides read TGCGCCAGCAGCCAAGAGGTCTGGGCGGCTTACTCCTACAATGAGCAGTTCTTC. Its translation is CASSQEVWAAYSYNEQFF.

There are many counts of this clonotype. CDR3 loop: CASSPPGGAYGYTF. CDR3 nucleotides: TGTGCCAGCAGCCCGCCCGGGGGGGCATATGGCTACACCTTC. This chain connects TRBV6-1 to TRBJ1-2, with a weak D call TRBD1 (6 bases). The germline V gene encodes CDR1 MNHNS and CDR2 SASEGT. The V end was cut by 6 bases, the J end by 5 bases, with 16 bases between. This CDR3 spans 14 amino acids.

This clonotype occurred many times. The chain joins TRBV9 to TRBJ2-1, with D perhaps matching TRBD2 (6 bases). Germline V gene data show CDR1 as SGDLS and CDR2 as YYNGEE. V was clipped by 7 bases and J by 1 base, with 18 bases between them. The CDR3 is 16 amino acids. DNA of the CDR3: TGTGCCAGCGAACCCCACGGGAGATGGTCCTACAATGAGCAGTTCTTC. Protein sequence: CASEPHGRWSYNEQFF.

There are many counts of this clonotype. This chain links TRBV5-1 with TRBJ2-1, with no clear D. The V end was cut by 0 bases, the J end by 8 bases, with 9 bases between. Germline CDR1 and CDR2: SGHRS and YFSETQ. The CDR3 loop spans 13 amino acids. The CDR3 nucleotides read TGCGCCAGCAGCTTGGCAGGAAGCGATGAGCAGTTCTTC. Encoded protein: CASSLAGSDEQFF.

The sample holds one count of this clonotype. This rearrangement joins TRBV10-3 to TRBJ2-5, with 7 bases that match TRBD1. The CDR3 has 15 residues. CDR1 is ENHRY and CDR2 is SYGVKD in the germline V gene. J gave up 1 base and V 4 bases, and 6 bases lay outside the gene matches. CDR3 bases: TGTGCCATCAGTGGCAGGACAGGAGGCCAAGAGACCCAGTACTTC. It codes for CAISGRTGGQETQYF.

In nucleotides, the CDR3 is TGTGCCAATTCCCCCGACAGGGGGTTTAATTCACCCCTCCACTTT. It yields the protein CANSPDRGFNSPLHF. This chain connects TRBV2 to TRBJ1-6, with 9 positions matching TRBD1. Germline loops: CDR1 SNHLY, CDR2 FYNNEI. The CDR3 has 15 amino acids. After removal of 10 bases from V and 6 bases from J, the junction contained 10 bases not matched to a gene.